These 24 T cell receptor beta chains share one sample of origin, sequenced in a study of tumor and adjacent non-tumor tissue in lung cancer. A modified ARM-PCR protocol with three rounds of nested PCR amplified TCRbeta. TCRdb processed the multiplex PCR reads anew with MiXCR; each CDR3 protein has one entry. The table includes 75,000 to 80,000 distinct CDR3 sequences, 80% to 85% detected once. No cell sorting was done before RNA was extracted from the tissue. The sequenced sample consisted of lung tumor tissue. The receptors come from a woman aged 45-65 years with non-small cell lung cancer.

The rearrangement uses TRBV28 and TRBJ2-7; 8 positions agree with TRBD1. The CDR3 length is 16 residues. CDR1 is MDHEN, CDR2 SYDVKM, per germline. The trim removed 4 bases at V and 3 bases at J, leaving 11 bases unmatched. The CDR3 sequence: CASSSFDRGDCYEQYF. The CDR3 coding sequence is TGTGCCAGCAGTTCGTTCGACAGGGGAGATTGCTACGAGCAGTACTTC.

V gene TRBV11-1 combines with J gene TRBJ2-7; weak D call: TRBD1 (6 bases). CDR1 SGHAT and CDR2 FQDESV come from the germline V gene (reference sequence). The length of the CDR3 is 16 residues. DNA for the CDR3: TGTGTCAACAGCTTAGGTCAGGACAGCTCCTTCTACGTGCAATACTTC. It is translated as CVNSLGQDSSFYVQYF.

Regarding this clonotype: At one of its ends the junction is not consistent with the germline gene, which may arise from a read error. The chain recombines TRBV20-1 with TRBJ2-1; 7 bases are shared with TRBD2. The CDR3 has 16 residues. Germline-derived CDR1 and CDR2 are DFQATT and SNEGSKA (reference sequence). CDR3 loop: CTGRVPRSGKIHEQFF. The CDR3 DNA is TGTACTGGTAGAGTACCCAGGAGCGGGAAAATCCATGAGCAGTTCTTC.

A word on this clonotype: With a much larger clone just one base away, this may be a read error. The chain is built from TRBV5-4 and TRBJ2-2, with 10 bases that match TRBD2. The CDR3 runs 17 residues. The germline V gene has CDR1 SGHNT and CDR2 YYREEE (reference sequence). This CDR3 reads CAISFGASGSGTGELFF. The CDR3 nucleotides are TGTGCCATCAGCTTTGGAGCTAGCGGGAGCGGGACCGGGGAGCTGTTTTTT.

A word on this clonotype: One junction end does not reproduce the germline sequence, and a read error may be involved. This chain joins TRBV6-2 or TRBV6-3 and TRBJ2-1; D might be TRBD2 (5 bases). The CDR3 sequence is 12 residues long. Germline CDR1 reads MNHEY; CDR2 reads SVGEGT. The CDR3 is CTSSRTPNKQFF. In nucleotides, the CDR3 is TGTACCAGCAGTCGGACTCCCAATAAGCAGTTCTTC.

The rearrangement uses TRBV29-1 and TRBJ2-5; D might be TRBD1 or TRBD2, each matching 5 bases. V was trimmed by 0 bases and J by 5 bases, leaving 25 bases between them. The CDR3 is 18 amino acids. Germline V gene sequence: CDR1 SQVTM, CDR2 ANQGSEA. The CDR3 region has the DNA TGCAGCGTTGAAGATCTTATGTCGGGGAAGGGGTATCAGGAGACCCAGTACTTC. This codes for CSVEDLMSGKGYQETQYF. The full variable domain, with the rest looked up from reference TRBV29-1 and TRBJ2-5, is SAVISQKPSRDICQRGTSLTIQCQVDSQVTMMFWYRQQPGQSLTLIATANQGSEATYESGFVIDKFPISRPNLTFSTLTVSNMSPEDSSIYLCSVEDLMSGKGYQETQYFGPGTRLLVL.

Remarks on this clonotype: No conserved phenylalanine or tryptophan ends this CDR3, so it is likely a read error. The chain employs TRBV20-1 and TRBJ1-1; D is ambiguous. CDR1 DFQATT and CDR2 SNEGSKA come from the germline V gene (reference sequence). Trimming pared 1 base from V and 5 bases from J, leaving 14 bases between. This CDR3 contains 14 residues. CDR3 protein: CSARVLIGWTEAFI. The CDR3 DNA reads TGCAGTGCTAGAGTCCTGATAGGGTGGACTGAAGCTTTCATT.

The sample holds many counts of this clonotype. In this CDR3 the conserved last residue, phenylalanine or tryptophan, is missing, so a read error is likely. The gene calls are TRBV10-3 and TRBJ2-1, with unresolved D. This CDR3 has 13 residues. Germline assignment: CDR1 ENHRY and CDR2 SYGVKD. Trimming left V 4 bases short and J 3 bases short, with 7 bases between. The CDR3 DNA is TGTGCCATCAGTGGCGGATTCTACAATGAGCAGTTCTCC. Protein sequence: CAISGGFYNEQFS.

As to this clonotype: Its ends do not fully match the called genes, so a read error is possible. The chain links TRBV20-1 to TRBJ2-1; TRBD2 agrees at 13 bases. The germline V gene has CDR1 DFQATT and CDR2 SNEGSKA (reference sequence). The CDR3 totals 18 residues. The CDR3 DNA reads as TGCAGTGCGCCACAACTAGCGGGAGGGCTGTGCTCCTACAGTGAGCAGTTCTTC. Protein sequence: CSAPQLAGGLCSYSEQFF.

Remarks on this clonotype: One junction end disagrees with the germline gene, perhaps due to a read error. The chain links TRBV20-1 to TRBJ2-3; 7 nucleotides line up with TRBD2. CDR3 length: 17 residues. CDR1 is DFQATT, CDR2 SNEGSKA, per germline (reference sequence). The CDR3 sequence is CSDRVGLAVAVTDTQYF. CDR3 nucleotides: TGCAGTGATAGAGTCGGGCTAGCGGTGGCTGTCACAGATACGCAGTATTTT.

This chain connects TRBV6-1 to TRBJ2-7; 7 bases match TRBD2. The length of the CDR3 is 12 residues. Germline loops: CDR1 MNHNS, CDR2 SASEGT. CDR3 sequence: CISSGDYYEQYF. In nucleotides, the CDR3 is TGTATCAGCTCCGGGGACTACTACGAGCAGTACTTC.

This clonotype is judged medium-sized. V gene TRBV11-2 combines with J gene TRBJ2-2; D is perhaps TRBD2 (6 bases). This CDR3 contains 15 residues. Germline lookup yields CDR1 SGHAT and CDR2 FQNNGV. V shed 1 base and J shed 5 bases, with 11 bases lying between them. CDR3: CASSLAGAQTGELFF. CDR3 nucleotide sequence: TGTGCCAGCAGCTTAGCGGGAGCTCAAACCGGGGAGCTGTTTTTT.

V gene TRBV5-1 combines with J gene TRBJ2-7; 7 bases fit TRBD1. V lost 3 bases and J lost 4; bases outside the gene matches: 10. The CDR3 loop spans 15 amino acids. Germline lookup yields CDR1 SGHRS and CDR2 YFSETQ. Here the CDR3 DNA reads TGCGCCAGCAGCTCGCATGGACAGGAAAATTACGAGCAGTACTTC. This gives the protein CASSSHGQENYEQYF.

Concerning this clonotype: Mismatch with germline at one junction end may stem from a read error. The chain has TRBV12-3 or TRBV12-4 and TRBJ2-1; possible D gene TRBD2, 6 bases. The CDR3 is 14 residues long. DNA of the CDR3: TGTGCCAGCAGTTCCTCTGGGACTGCCAATGAGCAGTTTTTC. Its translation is CASSSSGTANEQFF.

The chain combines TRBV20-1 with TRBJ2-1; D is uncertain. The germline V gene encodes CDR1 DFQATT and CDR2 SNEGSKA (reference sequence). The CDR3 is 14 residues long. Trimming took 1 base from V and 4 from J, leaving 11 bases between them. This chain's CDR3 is CSARGLVGYNEQFF. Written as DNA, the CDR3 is TGCAGTGCTAGAGGCCTAGTAGGATACAATGAGCAGTTCTTC.

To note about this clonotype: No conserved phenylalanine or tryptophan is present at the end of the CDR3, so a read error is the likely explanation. The CDR3 DNA follows: TGTGCCAGCAGTTTTTGGGGAAACACTGAAGCTTTCCAT. Its translation: CASSFWGNTEAFH. This chain joins TRBV12-3 or TRBV12-4 and TRBJ1-1; no clear D gene. The CDR3 loop spans 13 amino acids. Trimming left V 3 bases short and J 2 bases short, with 7 bases between.

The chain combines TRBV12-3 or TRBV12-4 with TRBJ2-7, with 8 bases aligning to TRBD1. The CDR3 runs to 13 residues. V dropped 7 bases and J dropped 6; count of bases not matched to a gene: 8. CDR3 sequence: CASTWTGSGEQYF. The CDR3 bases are TGTGCCAGCACTTGGACAGGGTCGGGCGAGCAGTACTTC.

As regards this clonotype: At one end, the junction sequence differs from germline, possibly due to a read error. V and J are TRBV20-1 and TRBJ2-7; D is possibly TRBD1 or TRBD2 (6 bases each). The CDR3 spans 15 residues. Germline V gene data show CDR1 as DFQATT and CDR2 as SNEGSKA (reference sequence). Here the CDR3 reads CSARDRLEGVGEQYF. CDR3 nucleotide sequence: TGCAGTGCTAGAGACCGACTAGAGGGGGTAGGGGAGCAATACTTC.

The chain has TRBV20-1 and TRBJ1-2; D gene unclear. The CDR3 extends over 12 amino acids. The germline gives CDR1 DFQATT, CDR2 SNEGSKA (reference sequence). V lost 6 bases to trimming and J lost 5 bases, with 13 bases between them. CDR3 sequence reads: CSACLSDYGYTF. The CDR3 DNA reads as TGCAGTGCGTGTTTATCGGATTATGGCTACACCTTC.

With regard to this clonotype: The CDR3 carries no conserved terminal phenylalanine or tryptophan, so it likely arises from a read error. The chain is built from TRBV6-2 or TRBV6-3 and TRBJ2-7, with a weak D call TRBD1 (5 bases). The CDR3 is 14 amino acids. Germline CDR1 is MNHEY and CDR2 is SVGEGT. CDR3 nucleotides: TGTGGCAGCAGTTATGTGGGGCCCAGCTACGAGCAGTACTCC. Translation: CGSSYVGPSYEQYS.

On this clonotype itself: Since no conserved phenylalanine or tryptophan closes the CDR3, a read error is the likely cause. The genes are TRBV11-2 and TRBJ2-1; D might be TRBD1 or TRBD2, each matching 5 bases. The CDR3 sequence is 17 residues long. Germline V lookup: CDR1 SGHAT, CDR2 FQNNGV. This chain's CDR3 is CVSAPEGGGSSYNEQFL. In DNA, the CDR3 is TGTGTCAGCGCCCCAGAGGGTGGGGGAAGCTCCTACAATGAGCAGTTCCTC.

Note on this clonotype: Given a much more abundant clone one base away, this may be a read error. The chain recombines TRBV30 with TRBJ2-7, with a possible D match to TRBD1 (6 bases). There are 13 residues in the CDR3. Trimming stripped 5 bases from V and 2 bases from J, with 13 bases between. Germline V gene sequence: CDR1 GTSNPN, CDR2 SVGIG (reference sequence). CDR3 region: CAWDPGGPYEQYF. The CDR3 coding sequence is TGTGCCTGGGACCCTGGGGGCCCCTACGAGCAGTACTTC.

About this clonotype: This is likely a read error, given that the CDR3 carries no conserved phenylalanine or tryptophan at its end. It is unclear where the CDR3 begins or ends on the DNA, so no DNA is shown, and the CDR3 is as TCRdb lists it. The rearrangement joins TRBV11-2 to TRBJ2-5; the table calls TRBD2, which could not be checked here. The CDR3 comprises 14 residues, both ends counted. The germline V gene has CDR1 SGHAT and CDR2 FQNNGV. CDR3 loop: CANSFAGGPETQYL.

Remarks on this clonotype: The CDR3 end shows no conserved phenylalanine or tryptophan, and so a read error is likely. Here the CDR3 reads CASSLLGTTDDGYTV. The CDR3, as DNA: TGCGCCAGCAGCTTGTTGGGCACAACAGATGATGGCTACACCGTC. The V call is TRBV5-1, the J call TRBJ1-2; no definite D call. Germline assignment: CDR1 SGHRS and CDR2 YFSETQ. The V end lost 1 base, the J end lost 6 bases, and 16 bases lay between the germline ends. This CDR3 has 15 amino acids.